One and the same sample provided the 29 T cell receptor beta chains below, sequenced in a study of cytomegalovirus exposure and HLA in healthy donors. The repertoire was sequenced with immunoSEQ multiplex PCR; TCRdb's copy has only in-frame clones and lacks some. Of 150,000 to 200,000 clones listed, 85% are singletons. Source material: PBMCs. The receptors were sampled from a man between 18 and 29 years old in good health and CMV-seropositive.

This chain's CDR3 is CASSPGGALGEQYF. The CDR3 DNA reads as TGTGCCAGCAGCCCCGGGGGGGCCCTCGGCGAGCAGTACTTC. The genes are TRBV2 and TRBJ2-7, with 8 bases aligning to TRBD2. The CDR3 is made up of 14 amino acids. V gave up 6 bases and J gave up 6 bases; unmatched junction bases: 10. From germline, CDR1 is SNHLY and CDR2 FYNNEI.

In its sample, this clone was seen once. This chain uses TRBV30 with TRBJ1-2; D may be TRBD1 (5 bases). The CDR3 loop spans 14 amino acids. Per germline, CDR1 GTSNPN and CDR2 SVGIG (reference sequence). V lost 2 bases and J lost 3, with 13 bases in between. Here the CDR3 reads CAWSPAGPHYGYTF. The CDR3 nucleotides read TGTGCCTGGAGTCCGGCAGGGCCCCACTATGGCTACACCTTC. Looking up the rest from reference TRBV30 and TRBJ1-2 gives the full variable domain: SQTIHQWPATLVQPVGSPLSLECTVEGTSNPNLYWYRQAAGRGLQLLFYSVGIGQISSEVPQNLSASRPQDRQFILSSKKLLLSDSGFYLCAWSPAGPHYGYTFGSGTRLTVV.

This clone has more than one count but fewer than ten. The rearrangement links TRBV5-4 to TRBJ2-3; 10 bases are a match to TRBD2. This CDR3 contains 18 residues. Germline values: CDR1 SGHNT, CDR2 YYREEE (reference sequence). The junction had 11 bases not matched to a gene; V was cut back by 4 bases and J by 0 bases. The CDR3 DNA is TGTGCCAGCAGCCCTGGACTAGCGGCCTTGATTAGCACAGATACGCAGTATTTT. This encodes CASSPGLAALISTDTQYF.

The chain joins TRBV5-4 to TRBJ1-2; no clear D gene. Germline V CDR1 and CDR2: SGHNT, YYREEE (reference sequence). The CDR3 loop spans 13 amino acids. V lost 0 bases and J 8 bases, leaving 11 bases between the germline ends. The CDR3 sequence is CASSLGPSGGYTF. As DNA, the CDR3 is TGTGCCAGCAGCTTGGGGCCCTCGGGGGGCTACACCTTC.

This chain joins TRBV28 and TRBJ2-5, with 7 bases that match TRBD1. The CDR3 sequence is 17 residues long. V shed 4 bases, J shed 5 bases, and the junction held 16 bases outside the gene matches. Germline V gives CDR1 MDHEN, CDR2 SYDVKM. CDR3: CASSSYFTGAGLETQYF. CDR3 nucleotides: TGTGCCAGCAGTTCCTATTTCACAGGGGCAGGTCTGGAGACCCAGTACTTC.

The chain recombines TRBV7-6 with TRBJ2-7, with a possible D match to TRBD2 (6 bases). The V end was cut by 0 bases, the J end by 4 bases, with 13 bases between. The CDR3 loop spans 15 amino acids. CDR1 is SGHVS, CDR2 FNYEAQ, per germline. CDR3 region: CASSLATEGWYEQYF. CDR3 DNA: TGTGCCAGCAGCTTAGCCACGGAGGGTTGGTACGAGCAGTACTTC.

The genes are TRBV28 and TRBJ1-5; 7 positions agree with TRBD1. This CDR3 is 17 amino acids long. Per germline, CDR1 MDHEN and CDR2 SYDVKM. With V trimmed by 5 bases and J by 3 bases, 13 bases remained unmatched. As DNA, the CDR3 is TGTGCCAGCAGTACCTACGCCGGGACAGCTTTCAATCAGCCCCAGCATTTT. It specifies CASSTYAGTAFNQPQHF. Using reference TRBV28 and TRBJ1-5 for the parts outside the CDR3, the full variable domain is DVKVTQSSRYLVKRTGEKVFLECVQDMDHENMFWYRQDPGLGLRLIYFSYDVKMKEKGDIPEGYSVSREKKERFSLILESASTNQTSMYLCASSTYAGTAFNQPQHFGDGTRLSIL.

The rearrangement uses TRBV29-1 and TRBJ2-7; weak D call: TRBD1 (5 bases). CDR1 SQVTM and CDR2 ANQGSEA come from the germline V gene. There are 14 residues in the CDR3. The V end was cut by 3 bases, the J end by 4 bases, with 16 bases between. Here the CDR3 DNA reads TGCAGCGTTGAGCAGGACAAAGGGTCTTACGAGCAGTACTTC. It codes for CSVEQDKGSYEQYF.

The rearrangement joins TRBV7-9 to TRBJ2-7; TRBD2 matches 9 bases. CDR1 is SEHNR and CDR2 is FQNEAQ in the germline V gene (reference sequence). The junction had 6 bases not matched to a gene; V was cut back by 3 bases and J by 6 bases. This CDR3 is built from 14 residues. CDR3 residues: CASSFQAGGAEQYF. The CDR3 DNA follows: TGTGCCAGCAGCTTCCAAGCGGGAGGCGCCGAGCAGTACTTC.

This chain joins TRBV7-2 and TRBJ2-3; possibly TRBD2 for D (5 bases). Germline values: CDR1 SGHTA, CDR2 FQGNSA. With 0 bases removed from V and 4 bases from J, the gap between germline ends came to 8 bases. The CDR3 has 14 amino acids. Written as DNA, the CDR3 is TGTGCCAGCAGCTTAGCGGGAGAGGCAGATACGCAGTATTTT. Residues: CASSLAGEADTQYF.

This clone appeared a single time. The rearrangement joins TRBV28 to TRBJ2-3; D is unresolved. CDR1 and CDR2 from the germline V gene are MDHEN and SYDVKM. Deletions cut 6 bases from V and 5 bases from J, with 9 bases between. This CDR3 has 12 amino acids. The CDR3 reads CASRRSVDTQYF. In DNA form, the CDR3 reads TGTGCCAGCAGGAGGTCGGTAGATACGCAGTATTTT.

This clone was seen a single time. The chain couples TRBV14 to TRBJ2-1; 10 bases line up with TRBD2. With 0 bases clipped from V and 15 bases from J, the junction kept 8 bases outside the gene matches. Looked up from germline, CDR1 is SGHDN and CDR2 is FVKESK. The CDR3 covers 14 residues. The CDR3 reads CASSQEETSGEVFF. Here the CDR3 DNA reads TGTGCCAGCAGCCAAGAAGAAACTAGCGGGGAGGTGTTCTTC. The whole variable domain, remainder taken from reference TRBV14 and TRBJ2-1, is EAGVTQFPSHSVIEKGQTVTLRCDPISGHDNLYWYRRVMGKEIKFLLHFVKESKQDESGMPNNRFLAERTGGTYSTLKVQPAELEDSGVYFCASSQEETSGEVFFGPGTRLTVL.

V gene TRBV19 combines with J gene TRBJ2-7; 7 bases line up with TRBD1. Germline CDR1 is LNHDA and CDR2 is SQIVND (reference sequence). The CDR3 consists of 15 residues. The V gene end was trimmed by 5 bases and the J gene end by 4 bases; junction bases not matched to a gene: 11. The CDR3 coding sequence is TGTGCCAGTAGTTCCCTCGGGACAGAGACATACGAGCAGTACTTC. Residues: CASSSLGTETYEQYF.

Only one count was recorded for this clone. The rearrangement joins TRBV28 to TRBJ2-7, with D possibly matching TRBD2 (6 bases). Germline V gives CDR1 MDHEN, CDR2 SYDVKM. The germline V and J ends were trimmed by 5 bases and 1 base, with 18 bases remaining between them. The CDR3 sequence is 16 residues long. The CDR3: CASSPASADDSYEQYF. Here the CDR3 DNA reads TGTGCCAGCAGTCCTGCTAGCGCCGACGATTCCTACGAGCAGTACTTC. The variable domain in full, completed from reference TRBV28 and TRBJ2-7, reads DVKVTQSSRYLVKRTGEKVFLECVQDMDHENMFWYRQDPGLGLRLIYFSYDVKMKEKGDIPEGYSVSREKKERFSLILESASTNQTSMYLCASSPASADDSYEQYFGPGTRLTVT.

The V call is TRBV28, the J call TRBJ2-7; the D gene is possibly TRBD1 (6 bases). Deletions cut 4 bases from V and 6 bases from J, with 19 bases between. The germline CDR1 and CDR2 sequences are MDHEN and SYDVKM. The CDR3 length is 15 residues. Written as DNA, the CDR3 is TGTGCCAGCAGTTCCCGGGTACAGGGTTCCGGCGAGCAGTACTTC. It encodes CASSSRVQGSGEQYF.

This clone was observed a handful of times. At one boundary the junction diverges from the germline segment, which might be a read error. The genes are TRBV7-3 and TRBJ2-7; perhaps TRBD1 as D (6 bases). The germline V gene has CDR1 SGHTA and CDR2 FQGTGA. This CDR3 contains 13 residues. The DNA of the CDR3 is TGTGCCAGCAGCCACGAGTTGGACAGTTCTGGGCACTTC. This gives the protein CASSHELDSSGHF.

The chain combines TRBV6-1 with TRBJ1-5; TRBD1 agrees at 9 bases. Trimming cost V 3 bases and J 0 bases; bases outside gene matches: 3. The CDR3 runs to 16 residues. Germline V gives CDR1 MNHNS, CDR2 SASEGT. CDR3 loop: CASSEGTGYSNQPQHF. The CDR3 nucleotides read TGTGCCAGCAGTGAGGGGACAGGGTATAGCAATCAGCCCCAGCATTTT.

The rearrangement uses TRBV19 and TRBJ2-1, with a possible D match to TRBD2 (6 bases). CDR3 length: 13 amino acids. CDR1 LNHDA and CDR2 SQIVND come from the germline V gene (reference sequence). Trimming pared 6 bases from V and 3 bases from J, leaving 9 bases between. CDR3 residues: CASSGSHYNEQFF. DNA of the CDR3: TGTGCCAGTAGCGGGAGCCACTACAATGAGCAGTTCTTC.

This clone was seen a single time. The chain couples TRBV5-1 to TRBJ2-3; D unclear. Trimming took 3 bases from V and 2 from J, leaving 10 bases between them. Germline V CDR1 and CDR2: SGHRS, YFSETQ. CDR3 length equals 14 residues. The CDR3 sequence: CASSWSDSTDTQYF. CDR3 DNA sequence: TGCGCCAGCAGCTGGTCTGACTCCACAGATACGCAGTATTTT.

This clone was seen just once. This chain connects TRBV6-5 to TRBJ2-3; 11 bases agree with TRBD2. This CDR3 has 15 amino acids. V dropped 4 bases and J dropped 4; count of bases not matched to a gene: 4. Germline V gene data show CDR1 as MNHEY and CDR2 as SVGAGI. The CDR3 nucleotides are TGTGCCAGCAGTTTTAGCGGGGGGGAGGCAGATACGCAGTATTTT. Its protein is CASSFSGGEADTQYF.

This clone was seen only once. CDR3: CASRRGATEAFF. The CDR3 DNA sequence: TGTGCCAGCAGACGTGGGGCCACTGAAGCTTTCTTT. The chain employs TRBV5-6 and TRBJ1-1; D perhaps matches TRBD1 (5 bases). The V and J ends lost 5 bases and 4 bases respectively, with 9 bases between them. Germline loops: CDR1 SGHDT, CDR2 YYEEEE. The CDR3 runs 12 residues.

The CDR3 nucleotides are TGTGCCAGCAGTTTCTCCCCGCACAGAGCACCCCTCCACTTT. This encodes CASSFSPHRAPLHF. The chain has TRBV27 and TRBJ1-6, with D hard to call. Trimming cost V 3 bases and J 11 bases, with 14 bases left between them. The CDR3 has 14 residues. Germline CDR1 is MNHEY and CDR2 is SMNVEV (reference sequence).

The chain is built from TRBV5-1 and TRBJ2-5; D not resolved. V was clipped by 2 bases and J by 4 bases, with 12 bases between them. The CDR3 spans 14 residues. Germline loops: CDR1 SGHRS, CDR2 YFSETQ. CDR3 DNA: TGCGCCAGCAGCTTCGACTTCTTACCAGAGACCCAGTACTTC. Encoded protein: CASSFDFLPETQYF.

This clone was detected once. The chain is built from TRBV7-9 and TRBJ2-3; tentative D call: TRBD1 (5 bases). From germline, CDR1 is SEHNR and CDR2 FQNEAQ (reference sequence). The V end lost 3 bases, the J end lost 0 bases, and 13 bases lay between the germline ends. There are 16 residues in the CDR3. The CDR3 here is CASSFPQGGSTDTQYF. CDR3 nucleotide sequence: TGTGCCAGCAGCTTTCCCCAGGGTGGGAGCACAGATACGCAGTATTTT. Variable domain in full (rest from reference TRBV7-9 and TRBJ2-3): DTGVSQNPRHKITKRGQNVTFRCDPISEHNRLYWYRQTLGQGPEFLTYFQNEAQLEKSRLLSDRFSAERPKGSFSTLEIQRTEQGDSAMYLCASSFPQGGSTDTQYFGPGTRLTVL.

The chain has TRBV7-3 and TRBJ2-6; possible D gene TRBD1, 5 bases. Trimming removed 5 bases at V and 1 base at J, with 12 bases between. There are 16 residues in the CDR3. Germline loops: CDR1 SGHTA, CDR2 FQGTGA. The CDR3 spells CASSPAPGSGANVLTF. The CDR3 DNA reads as TGTGCCAGCAGCCCGGCCCCAGGGTCTGGGGCCAACGTCCTGACTTTC.

The rearrangement uses TRBV27 and TRBJ2-6, with D perhaps TRBD2 (5 bases). The V gene lost 5 bases and the J gene lost 0 bases, with 11 bases spanning the gap. The CDR3 totals 16 residues. Germline assignment: CDR1 MNHEY and CDR2 SMNVEV (reference sequence). CDR3 residues: CASSPLAPSGANVLTF. The CDR3 DNA is TGTGCCAGCAGTCCCCTAGCCCCCTCTGGGGCCAACGTCCTGACTTTC.

The rearrangement joins TRBV28 to TRBJ1-1, with D perhaps TRBD1 (6 bases). V was trimmed by 10 bases and J by 5 bases, leaving 17 bases between them. This CDR3 comprises 13 residues. Germline V gene sequence: CDR1 MDHEN, CDR2 SYDVKM. As DNA, the CDR3 is TGTGCCATAACGGGGGCGGGGGGTACTGAAGCTTTCTTT. Amino acid sequence: CAITGAGGTEAFF.

This clone was seen only once. CDR3 DNA sequence: TGTGCCAGCAGCTCTCGGGACAGAGTCGACGGCTACACCTTC. Amino acids: CASSSRDRVDGYTF. The chain couples TRBV5-6 to TRBJ1-2; 7 bases fit TRBD1. V shed 3 bases and J 8 bases; nucleotides not matched to a gene: 10. CDR1 and CDR2 (germline): SGHDT, YYEEEE. The CDR3 totals 14 residues.

J is TRBJ2-1 and V is TRBV7-3; 7 positions agree with TRBD2. V lost 5 bases, J lost 0 bases, and 7 bases stayed unmatched. CDR3 length equals 16 residues. Germline V gene sequence: CDR1 SGHTA, CDR2 FQGTGA. The CDR3: CASSPREVNSYNEQFF. The CDR3, as DNA: TGTGCCAGCAGCCCCCGGGAGGTCAACTCCTACAATGAGCAGTTCTTC.